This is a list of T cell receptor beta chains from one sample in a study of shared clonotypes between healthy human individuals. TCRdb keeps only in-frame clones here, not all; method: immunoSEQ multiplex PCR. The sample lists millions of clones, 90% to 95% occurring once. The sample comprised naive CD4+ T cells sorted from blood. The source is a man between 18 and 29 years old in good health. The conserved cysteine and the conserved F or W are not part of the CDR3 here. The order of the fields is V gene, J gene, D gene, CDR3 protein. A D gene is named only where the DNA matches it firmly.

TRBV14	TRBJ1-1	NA	AGSQDVGTGRTEAF
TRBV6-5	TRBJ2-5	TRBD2	ASRAGLAVQETQY
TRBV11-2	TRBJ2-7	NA	ASSLTRYEQY
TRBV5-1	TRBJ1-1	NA	ASSPGPLALLEAF
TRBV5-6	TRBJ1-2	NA	ASSLGPNPPRGLDGYT
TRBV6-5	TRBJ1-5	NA	ASSYHGDQPQH
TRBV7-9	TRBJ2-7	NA	ASSLTGPYEQY
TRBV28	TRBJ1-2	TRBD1	ASSLRGGTANYGYT
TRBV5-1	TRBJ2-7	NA	ASSLGGSKISYEQY
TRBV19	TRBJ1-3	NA	ASRTGLPHSSGNTIY
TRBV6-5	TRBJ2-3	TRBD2	ASSYLTLAGALY
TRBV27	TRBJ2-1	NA	ASSFIGRGEQF
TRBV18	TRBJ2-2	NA	ASSLSELPPGELF
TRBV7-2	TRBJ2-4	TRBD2	ASSASGRRDIQY
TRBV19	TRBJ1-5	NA	ASSLYYNQPQH
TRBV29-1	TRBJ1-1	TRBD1	SVRTGYEAF
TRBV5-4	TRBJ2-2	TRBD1	ASSPTLDRGNTGELF
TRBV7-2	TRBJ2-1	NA	ASSPFREQF
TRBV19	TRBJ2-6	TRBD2	ASSIGWGGESSGANVLT
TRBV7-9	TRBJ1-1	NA	ASSKHTGTEAF
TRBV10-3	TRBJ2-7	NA	AIGGTAPYEQY
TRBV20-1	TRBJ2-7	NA	SARAPPTGY
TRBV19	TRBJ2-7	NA	ASSLGSYEQY
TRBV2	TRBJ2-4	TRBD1	ASRNRGPQNIQY
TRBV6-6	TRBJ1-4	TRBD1	ASRPGTANEKLF
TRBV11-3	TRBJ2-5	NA	ASSLGGWGYQETQY
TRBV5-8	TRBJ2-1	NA	ASSLEREAIWHNEQF
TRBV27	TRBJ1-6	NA	ASSLERYNSPLH
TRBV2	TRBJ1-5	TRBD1	ASTGGTGRQPQH
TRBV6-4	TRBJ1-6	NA	ASSGTIGDSPLH
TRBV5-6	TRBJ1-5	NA	ASSLLLQGNQPQH
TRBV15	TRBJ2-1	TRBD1	ATSRLGTGRMHEQF
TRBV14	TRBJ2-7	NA	ASSQVKRGGEYEQY
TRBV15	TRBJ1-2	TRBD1	ATSRDPVQGTNYGYT
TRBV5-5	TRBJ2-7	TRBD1	ASSTGQGAYEQY
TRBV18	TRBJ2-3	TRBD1	ASSLQGASADTQY
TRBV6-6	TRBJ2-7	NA	ASSYSFETATYEQY
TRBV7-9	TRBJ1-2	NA	ASSQVVGIKGYT